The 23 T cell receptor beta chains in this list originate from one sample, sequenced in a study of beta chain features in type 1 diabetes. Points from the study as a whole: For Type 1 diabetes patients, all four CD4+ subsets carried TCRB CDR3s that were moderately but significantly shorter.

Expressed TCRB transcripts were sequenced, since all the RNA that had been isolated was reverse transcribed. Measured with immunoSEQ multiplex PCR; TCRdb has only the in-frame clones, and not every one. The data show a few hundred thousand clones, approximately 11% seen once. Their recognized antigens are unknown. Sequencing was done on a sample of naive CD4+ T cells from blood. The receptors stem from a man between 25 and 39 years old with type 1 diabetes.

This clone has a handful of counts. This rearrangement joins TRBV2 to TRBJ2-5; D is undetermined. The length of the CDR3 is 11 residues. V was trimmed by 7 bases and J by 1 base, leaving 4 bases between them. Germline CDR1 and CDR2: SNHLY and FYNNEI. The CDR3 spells CASKLQETQYF. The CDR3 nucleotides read TGTGCCAGCAAACTCCAAGAGACCCAGTACTTC.

In nucleotides, the CDR3 is TGTGCCAGTAGTATGGGGGCGGACTCCTATAATTCACCCCTCCACTTT. Translated: CASSMGADSYNSPLHF. The chain has TRBV19 and TRBJ1-6; possible D gene TRBD1, 6 bases. V dropped 3 bases and J dropped 0 bases, with 9 bases sitting between them. This CDR3 comprises 16 residues. The germline V gene has CDR1 LNHDA and CDR2 SQIVND (reference sequence).

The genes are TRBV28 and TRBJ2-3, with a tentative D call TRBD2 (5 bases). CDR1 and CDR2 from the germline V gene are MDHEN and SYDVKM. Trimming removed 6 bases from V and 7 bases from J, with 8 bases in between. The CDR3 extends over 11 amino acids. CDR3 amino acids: CASSPGNTQYF. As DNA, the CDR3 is TGTGCCAGCAGCCCCGGGAATACGCAGTATTTT.

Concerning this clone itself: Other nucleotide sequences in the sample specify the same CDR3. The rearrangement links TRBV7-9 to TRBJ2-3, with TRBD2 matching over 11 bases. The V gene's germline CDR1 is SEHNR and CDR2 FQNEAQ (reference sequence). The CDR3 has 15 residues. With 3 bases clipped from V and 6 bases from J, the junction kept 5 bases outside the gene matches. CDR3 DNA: TGTGCCAGCAGCTTTAGCGGGGGGGCCGCGGATACGCAGTATTTT. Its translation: CASSFSGGAADTQYF.

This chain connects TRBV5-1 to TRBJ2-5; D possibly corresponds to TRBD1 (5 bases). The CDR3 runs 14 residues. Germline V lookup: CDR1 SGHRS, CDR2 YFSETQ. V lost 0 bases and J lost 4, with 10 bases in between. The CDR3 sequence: CASSLAGSRETQYF. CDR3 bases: TGCGCCAGCAGCTTGGCAGGGTCTCGAGAGACCCAGTACTTC.

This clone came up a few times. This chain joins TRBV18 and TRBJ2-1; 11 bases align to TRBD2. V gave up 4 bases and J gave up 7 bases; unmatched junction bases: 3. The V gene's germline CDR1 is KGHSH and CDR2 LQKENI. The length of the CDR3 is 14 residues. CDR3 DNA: TGTGCCAGCTCACGACTAGCGGGGCGGAATGAGCAGTTCTTC. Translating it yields CASSRLAGRNEQFF.

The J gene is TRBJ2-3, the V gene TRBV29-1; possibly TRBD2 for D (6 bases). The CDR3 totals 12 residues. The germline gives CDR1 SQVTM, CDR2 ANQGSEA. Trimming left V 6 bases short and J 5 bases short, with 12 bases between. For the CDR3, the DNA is TGCAGCGTCGCAGAGGAGGGAGATACGCAGTATTTT. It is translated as CSVAEEGDTQYF.

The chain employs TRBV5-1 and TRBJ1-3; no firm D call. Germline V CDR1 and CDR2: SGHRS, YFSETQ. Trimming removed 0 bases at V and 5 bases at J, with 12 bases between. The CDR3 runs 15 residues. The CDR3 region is CASSLGTLWRNTIYF. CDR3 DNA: TGCGCCAGCAGCTTGGGCACCCTCTGGCGAAACACCATATATTTT. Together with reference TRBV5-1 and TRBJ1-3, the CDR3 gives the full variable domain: KAGVTQTPRYLIKTRGQQVTLSCSPISGHRSVSWYQQTPGQGLQFLFEYFSETQRNKGNFPGRFSGRQFSNSRSEMNVSTLELGDSALYLCASSLGTLWRNTIYFGEGSWLTVV.

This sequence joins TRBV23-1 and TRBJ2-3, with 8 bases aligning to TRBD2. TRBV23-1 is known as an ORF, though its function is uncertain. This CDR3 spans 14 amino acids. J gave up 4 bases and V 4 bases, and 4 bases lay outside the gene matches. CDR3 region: CASSRAGGPDTQYF. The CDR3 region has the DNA TGCGCCAGCAGTCGTGCGGGGGGTCCAGATACGCAGTATTTT.

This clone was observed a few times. The CDR3, as DNA: TGTGCCAGCAGCGACGGACAGGTCCATGAAAAACTGTTTTTT. Protein sequence: CASSDGQVHEKLFF. The V call is TRBV14, the J call TRBJ1-4, with 7 bases matching TRBD1. CDR1 is SGHDN, CDR2 FVKESK, per germline. Trimming removed 5 bases from V and 6 bases from J; junction bases left unmatched: 6. The CDR3 sequence is 14 residues long.

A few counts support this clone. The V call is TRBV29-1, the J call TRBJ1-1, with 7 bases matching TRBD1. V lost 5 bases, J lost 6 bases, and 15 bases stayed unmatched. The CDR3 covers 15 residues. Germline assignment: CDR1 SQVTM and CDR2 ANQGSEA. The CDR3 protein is CSVRRWGQFNPEAFF. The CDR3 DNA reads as TGCAGCGTTAGACGTTGGGGACAGTTCAACCCTGAAGCTTTCTTT. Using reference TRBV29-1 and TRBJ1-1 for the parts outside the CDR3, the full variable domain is SAVISQKPSRDICQRGTSLTIQCQVDSQVTMMFWYRQQPGQSLTLIATANQGSEATYESGFVIDKFPISRPNLTFSTLTVSNMSPEDSSIYLCSVRRWGQFNPEAFFGQGTRLTVV.

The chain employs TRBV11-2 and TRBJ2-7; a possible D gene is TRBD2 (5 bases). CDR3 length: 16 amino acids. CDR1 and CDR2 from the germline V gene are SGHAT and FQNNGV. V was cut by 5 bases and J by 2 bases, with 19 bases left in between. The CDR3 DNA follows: TGTGCCAGCAGCACGGTCTTAGGTGAGGGAACCTACGAGCAGTACTTC. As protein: CASSTVLGEGTYEQYF.

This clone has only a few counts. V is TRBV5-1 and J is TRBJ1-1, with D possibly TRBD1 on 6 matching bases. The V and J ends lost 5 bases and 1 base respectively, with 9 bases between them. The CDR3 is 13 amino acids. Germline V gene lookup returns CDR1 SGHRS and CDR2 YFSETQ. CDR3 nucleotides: TGCGCCAGCAGGGGGGCGGCGAACACTGAAGCTTTCTTT. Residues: CASRGAANTEAFF.

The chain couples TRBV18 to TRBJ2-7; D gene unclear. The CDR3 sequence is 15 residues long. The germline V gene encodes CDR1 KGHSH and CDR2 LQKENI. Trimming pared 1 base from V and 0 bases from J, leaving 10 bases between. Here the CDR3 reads CASSPRHAPSYEQYF. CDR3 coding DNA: TGTGCCAGCTCACCACGACACGCGCCCTCCTACGAGCAGTACTTC.

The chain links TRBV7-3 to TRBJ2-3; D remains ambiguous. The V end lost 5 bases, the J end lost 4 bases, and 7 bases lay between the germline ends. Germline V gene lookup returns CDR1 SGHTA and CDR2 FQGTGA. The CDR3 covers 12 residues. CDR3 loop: CASSPLPDTQYF. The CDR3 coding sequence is TGTGCCAGCAGCCCACTACCAGATACGCAGTATTTT.

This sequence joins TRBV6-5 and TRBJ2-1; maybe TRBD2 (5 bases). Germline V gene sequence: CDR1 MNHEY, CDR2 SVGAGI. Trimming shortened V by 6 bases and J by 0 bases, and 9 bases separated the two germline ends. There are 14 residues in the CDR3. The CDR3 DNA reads TGTGCCAGCAGGAGGGAGAGCTCCTACAATGAGCAGTTCTTC. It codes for CASRRESSYNEQFF.

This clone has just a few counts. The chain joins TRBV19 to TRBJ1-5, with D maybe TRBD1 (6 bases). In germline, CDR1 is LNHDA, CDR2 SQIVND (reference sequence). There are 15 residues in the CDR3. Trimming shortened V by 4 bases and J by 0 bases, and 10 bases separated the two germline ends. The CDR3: CASSRVQGSNQPQHF. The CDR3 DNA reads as TGTGCCAGTAGTAGAGTACAGGGTAGCAATCAGCCCCAGCATTTT.

CDR3 sequence (DNA): TGTGCCAGCAGTTTATCAACAGGGTGGGCCACTGAAGCTTTCTTT. It encodes CASSLSTGWATEAFF. This chain uses TRBV27 with TRBJ1-1, with a weak D call TRBD1 (6 bases). V was cut by 0 bases and J by 4 bases, with 12 bases left in between. There are 15 residues in the CDR3. The germline V gene has CDR1 MNHEY and CDR2 SMNVEV (reference sequence).

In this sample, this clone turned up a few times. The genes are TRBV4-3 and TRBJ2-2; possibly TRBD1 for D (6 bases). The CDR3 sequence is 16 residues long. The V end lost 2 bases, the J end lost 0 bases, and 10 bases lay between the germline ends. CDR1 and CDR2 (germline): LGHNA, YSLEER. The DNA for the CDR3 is TGCGCCAGCAGCCAAAAGGGACATCCGAACACCGGGGAGCTGTTTTTT. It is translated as CASSQKGHPNTGELFF.

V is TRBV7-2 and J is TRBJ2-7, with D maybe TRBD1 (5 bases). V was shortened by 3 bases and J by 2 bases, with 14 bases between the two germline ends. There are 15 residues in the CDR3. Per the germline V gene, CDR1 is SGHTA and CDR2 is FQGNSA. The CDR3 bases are TGTGCCAGCAGCTTCGACCCGACAGAGCCCTACGAGCAGTACTTC. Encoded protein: CASSFDPTEPYEQYF.

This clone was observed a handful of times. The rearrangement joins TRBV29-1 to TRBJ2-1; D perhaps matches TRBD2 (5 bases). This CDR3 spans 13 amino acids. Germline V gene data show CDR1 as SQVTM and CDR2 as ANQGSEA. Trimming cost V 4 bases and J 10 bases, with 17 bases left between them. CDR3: CSVAEVEAGEQFF. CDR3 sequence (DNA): TGCAGCGTTGCGGAGGTGGAGGCTGGCGAGCAGTTCTTC.

In nucleotides, the CDR3 is TGTGCAACACAACAGGGGGCGGTGGACGAGCAGTACTTC. It specifies CATQQGAVDEQYF. V is TRBV25-1 and J is TRBJ2-7; 9 bases match TRBD1. Looked up from germline, CDR1 is MGHDK and CDR2 is SYGVNS. There are 13 residues in the CDR3.

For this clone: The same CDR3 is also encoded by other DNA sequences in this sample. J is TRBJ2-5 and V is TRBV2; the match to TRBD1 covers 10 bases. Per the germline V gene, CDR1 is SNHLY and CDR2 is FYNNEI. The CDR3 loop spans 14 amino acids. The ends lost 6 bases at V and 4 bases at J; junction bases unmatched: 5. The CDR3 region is CASSRQGARETQYF. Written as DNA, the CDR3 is TGTGCCAGCAGCCGACAGGGGGCAAGAGAGACCCAGTACTTC.